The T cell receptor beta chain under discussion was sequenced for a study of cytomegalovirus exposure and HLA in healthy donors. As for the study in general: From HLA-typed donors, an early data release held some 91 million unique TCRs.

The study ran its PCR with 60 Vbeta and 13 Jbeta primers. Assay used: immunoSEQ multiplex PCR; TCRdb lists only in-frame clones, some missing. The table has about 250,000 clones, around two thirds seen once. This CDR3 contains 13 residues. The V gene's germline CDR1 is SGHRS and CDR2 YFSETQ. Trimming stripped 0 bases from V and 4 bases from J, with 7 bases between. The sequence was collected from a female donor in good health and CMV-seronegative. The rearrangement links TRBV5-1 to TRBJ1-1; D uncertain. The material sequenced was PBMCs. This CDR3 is CASSLAEVTEAFF. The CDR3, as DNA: TGCGCCAGCAGCTTGGCCGAGGTCACTGAAGCTTTCTTT.